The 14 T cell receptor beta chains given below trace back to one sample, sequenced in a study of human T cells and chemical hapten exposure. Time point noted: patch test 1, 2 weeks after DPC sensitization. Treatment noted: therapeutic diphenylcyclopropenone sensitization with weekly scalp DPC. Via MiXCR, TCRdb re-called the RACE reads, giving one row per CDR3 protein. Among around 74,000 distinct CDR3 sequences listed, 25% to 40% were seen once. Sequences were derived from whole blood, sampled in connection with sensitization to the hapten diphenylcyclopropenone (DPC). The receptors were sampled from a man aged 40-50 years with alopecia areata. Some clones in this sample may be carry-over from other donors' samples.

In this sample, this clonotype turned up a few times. The CDR3 region has the DNA TGTGCCAGCAGCTTAGACAGTGCATCGTCTTTCTATGGCTACACCTTC. Its translation: CASSLDSASSFYGYTF. J is TRBJ1-2 and V is TRBV7-2; D not certain. The ends were cut back, 1 base at V and 4 bases at J, with 16 bases in the middle. CDR1 and CDR2 from the germline V gene are SGHTA and FQGNSA. There are 16 residues in the CDR3.

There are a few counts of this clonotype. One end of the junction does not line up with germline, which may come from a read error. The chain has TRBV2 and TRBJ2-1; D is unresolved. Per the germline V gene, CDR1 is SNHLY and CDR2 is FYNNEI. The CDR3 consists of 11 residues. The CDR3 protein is CASSEAPVLLF. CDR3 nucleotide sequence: TGTGCCAGCAGTGAAGCGCCCGTTCTTTTGTTC.

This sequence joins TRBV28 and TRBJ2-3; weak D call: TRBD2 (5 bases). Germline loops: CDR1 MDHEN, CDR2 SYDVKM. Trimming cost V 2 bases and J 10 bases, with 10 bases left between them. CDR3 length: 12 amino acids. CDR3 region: CASSLASKPQYF. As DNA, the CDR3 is TGTGCCAGCAGTTTAGCTAGCAAGCCGCAGTATTTT.

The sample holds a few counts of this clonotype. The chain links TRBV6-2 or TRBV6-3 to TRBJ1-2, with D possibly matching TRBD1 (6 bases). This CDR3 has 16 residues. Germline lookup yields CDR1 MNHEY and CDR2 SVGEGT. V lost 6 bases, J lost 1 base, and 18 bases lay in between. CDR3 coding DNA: TGTGCCAGCAGCAAAGCCGGCAGGGGATATAACTATGGCTACACCTTC. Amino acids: CASSKAGRGYNYGYTF.

CDR3 DNA sequence: TGTGCCAGCAGCCCGGTGGGGACCGAGAGCTCCTACGAGCAGTACTTC. Its protein is CASSPVGTESSYEQYF. The V and J genes are TRBV28 and TRBJ2-7; the D gene could be TRBD1 or TRBD2 (5 bases each). Trimming cost V 6 bases and J 0 bases, with 18 bases left between them. In germline, CDR1 is MDHEN, CDR2 SYDVKM. The CDR3 is 16 amino acids. Complete variable domain (other parts from reference TRBV28 and TRBJ2-7): DVKVTQSSRYLVKRTGEKVFLECVQDMDHENMFWYRQDPGLGLRLIYFSYDVKMKEKGDIPEGYSVSREKKERFSLILESASTNQTSMYLCASSPVGTESSYEQYFGPGTRLTVT.

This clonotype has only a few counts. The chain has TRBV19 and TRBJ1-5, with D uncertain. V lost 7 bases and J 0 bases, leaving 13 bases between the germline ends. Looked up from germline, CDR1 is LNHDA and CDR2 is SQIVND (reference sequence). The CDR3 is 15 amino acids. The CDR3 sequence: CASTYGPFSNQPQHF. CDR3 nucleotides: TGTGCCAGTACCTACGGCCCGTTTAGCAATCAGCCCCAGCATTTT.

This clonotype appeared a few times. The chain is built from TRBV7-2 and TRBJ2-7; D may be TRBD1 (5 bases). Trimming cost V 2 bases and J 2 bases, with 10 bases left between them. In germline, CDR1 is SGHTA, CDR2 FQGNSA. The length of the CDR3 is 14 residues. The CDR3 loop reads CASSLMGQPYEQYF. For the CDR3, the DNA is TGTGCCAGCAGCTTAATGGGGCAGCCCTACGAGCAGTACTTC.

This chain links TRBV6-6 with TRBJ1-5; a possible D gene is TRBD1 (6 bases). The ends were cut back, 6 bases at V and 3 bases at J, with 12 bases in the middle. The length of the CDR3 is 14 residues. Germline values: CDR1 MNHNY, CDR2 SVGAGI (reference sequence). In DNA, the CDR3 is TGTGCCAGCAGATGGACAGCGGACAATCAGCCCCAGCATTTT. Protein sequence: CASRWTADNQPQHF.

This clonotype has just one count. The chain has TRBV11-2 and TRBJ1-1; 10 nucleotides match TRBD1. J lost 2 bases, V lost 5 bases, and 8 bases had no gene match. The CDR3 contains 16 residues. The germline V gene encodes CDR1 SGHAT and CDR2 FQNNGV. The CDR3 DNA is TGTGCCAGCAGCCTGGGACAGGGGTTATCCAACACTGAAGCTTTCTTT. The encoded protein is CASSLGQGLSNTEAFF. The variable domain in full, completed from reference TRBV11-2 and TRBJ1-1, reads EAGVAQSPRYKIIEKRQSVAFWCNPISGHATLYWYQQILGQGPKLLIQFQNNGVVDDSQLPKDRFSAERLKGVDSTLKIQPAKLEDSAVYLCASSLGQGLSNTEAFFGQGTRLTVV.

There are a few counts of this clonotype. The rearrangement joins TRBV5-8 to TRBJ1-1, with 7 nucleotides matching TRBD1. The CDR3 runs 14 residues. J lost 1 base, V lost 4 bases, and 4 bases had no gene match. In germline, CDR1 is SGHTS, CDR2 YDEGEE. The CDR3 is CASSQGQPNTEAFF. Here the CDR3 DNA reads TGTGCCAGCAGCCAGGGACAGCCGAACACTGAAGCTTTCTTT.

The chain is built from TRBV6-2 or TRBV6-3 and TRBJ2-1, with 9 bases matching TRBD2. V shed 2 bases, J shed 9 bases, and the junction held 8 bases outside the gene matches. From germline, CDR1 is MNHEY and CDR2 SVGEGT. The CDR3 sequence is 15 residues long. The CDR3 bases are TGTGCCAGCAGTTACAGCCTAGCGGGAAGTAGTGAGCAGTTCTTC. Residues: CASSYSLAGSSEQFF.

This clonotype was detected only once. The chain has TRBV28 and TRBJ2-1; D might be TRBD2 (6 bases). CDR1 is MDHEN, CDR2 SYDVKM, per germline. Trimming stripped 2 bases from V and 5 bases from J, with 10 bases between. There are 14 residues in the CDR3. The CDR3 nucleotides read TGTGCCAGCAGTTTACTAGCGCGCAACAATGAGCAGTTCTTC. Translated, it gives CASSLLARNNEQFF.

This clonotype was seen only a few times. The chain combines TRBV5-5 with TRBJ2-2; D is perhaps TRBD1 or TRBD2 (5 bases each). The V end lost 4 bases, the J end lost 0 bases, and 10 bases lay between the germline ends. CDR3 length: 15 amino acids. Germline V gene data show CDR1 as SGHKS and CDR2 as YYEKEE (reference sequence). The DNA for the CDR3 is TGTGCCAGCAGCCCTAGAGGGGCGAACACCGGGGAGCTGTTTTTT. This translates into CASSPRGANTGELFF. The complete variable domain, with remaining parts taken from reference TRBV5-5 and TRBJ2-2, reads DAGVTQSPTHLIKTRGQQVTLRCSPISGHKSVSWYQQVLGQGPQFIFQYYEKEERGRGNFPDRFSARQFPNYSSELNVNALLLGDSALYLCASSPRGANTGELFFGEGSRLTVL.

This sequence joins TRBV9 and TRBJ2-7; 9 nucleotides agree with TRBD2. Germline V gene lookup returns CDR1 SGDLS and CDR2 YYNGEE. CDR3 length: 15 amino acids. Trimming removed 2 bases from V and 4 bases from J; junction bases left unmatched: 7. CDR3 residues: CASSVFWTSAYEQYF. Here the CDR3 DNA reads TGTGCCAGCAGCGTTTTTTGGACTAGCGCTTACGAGCAGTACTTC. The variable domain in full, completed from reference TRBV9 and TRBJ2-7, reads DSGVTQTPKHLITATGQRVTLRCSPRSGDLSVYWYQQSLDQGLQFLIQYYNGEERAKGNILERFSAQQFPDLHSELNLSSLELGDSALYFCASSVFWTSAYEQYFGPGTRLTVT.